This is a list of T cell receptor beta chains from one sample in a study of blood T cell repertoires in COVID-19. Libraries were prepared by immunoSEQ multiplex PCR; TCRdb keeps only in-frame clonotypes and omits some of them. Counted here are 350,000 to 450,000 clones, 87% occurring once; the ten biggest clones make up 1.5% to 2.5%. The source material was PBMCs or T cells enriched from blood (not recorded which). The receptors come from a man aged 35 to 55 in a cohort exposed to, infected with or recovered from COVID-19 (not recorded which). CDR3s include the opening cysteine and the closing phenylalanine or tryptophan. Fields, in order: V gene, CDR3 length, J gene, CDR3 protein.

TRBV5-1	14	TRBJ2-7	CASSAEGLTYEQYF
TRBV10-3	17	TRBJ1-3	CAISEPSRGQGTNTIYF
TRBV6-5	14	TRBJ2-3	CASREGHPGDTQYF
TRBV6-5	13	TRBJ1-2	CASSYSRIYGYTF
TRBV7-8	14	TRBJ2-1	CASSLYGSDNEQFF
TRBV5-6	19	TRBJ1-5	CASSLRTTGERFSNQPQHF
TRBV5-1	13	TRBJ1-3	CASSLEPARDRVF
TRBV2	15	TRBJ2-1	CASSNRDYGRNEQFF
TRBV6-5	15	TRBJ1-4	CASSRIRGKNEKLFF
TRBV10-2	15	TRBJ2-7	CASSSGTGVSYEQYF
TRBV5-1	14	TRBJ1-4	CASSPSTENEKLFF
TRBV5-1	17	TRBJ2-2	CASSSTPGTGFVGELFF
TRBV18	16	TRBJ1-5	CASSKLTRGMDQPQHF
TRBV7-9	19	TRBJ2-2	CASSGPGQGAGTNTGELFF
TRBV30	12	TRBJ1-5	CAWSVVNQPQHF
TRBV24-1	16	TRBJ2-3	CATSDRQGEGTDTQYF
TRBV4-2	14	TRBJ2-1	CASSQDTSGGLQFF
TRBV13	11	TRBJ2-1	CASSNRDEQFF
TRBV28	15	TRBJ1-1	CASRRGTGGSTEAFF
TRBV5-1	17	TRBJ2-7	CASSLGMTSGSPYEQYF
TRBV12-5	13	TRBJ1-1	CASGFDRGMAAFF
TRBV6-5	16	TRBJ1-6	CASSYSRASVNSPLHF
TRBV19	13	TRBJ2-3	CASSPRTSGTQYF
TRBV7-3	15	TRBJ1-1	CASSLKGQQNTEAFF
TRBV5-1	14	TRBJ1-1	CASSLVPGRTEAFF
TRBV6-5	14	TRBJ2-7	CARYGQDGSYEQYF
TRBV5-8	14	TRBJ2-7	CASSLRTGYYEQYF
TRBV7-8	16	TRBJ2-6	CASSRTGVHGANVLTF
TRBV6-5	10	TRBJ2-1	CATRYPEQFF
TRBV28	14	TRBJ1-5	CASKGARRNQPQHF
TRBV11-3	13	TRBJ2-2	CASSSTRIGELFF
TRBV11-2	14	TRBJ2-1	CASSYRGNHNEQFF
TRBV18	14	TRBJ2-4	CASSPPSTKNIQYF
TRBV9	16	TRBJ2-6	CASSDVRGSGANVLTF
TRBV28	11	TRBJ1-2	CASSLGGSYTF
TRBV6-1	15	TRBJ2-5	CASSDLGAYVTAQYF
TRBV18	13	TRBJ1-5	CASSRQINQPQHF
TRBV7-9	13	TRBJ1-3	CASSQGAGNTIYF
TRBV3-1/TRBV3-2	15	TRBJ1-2	CASSQYSGANYGYTF
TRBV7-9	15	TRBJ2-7	CASSLEISFSYEQYF
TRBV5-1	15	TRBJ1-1	CASSLAGQWNTEAFF
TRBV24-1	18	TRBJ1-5	CATSDHGTGGFSNQPQHF
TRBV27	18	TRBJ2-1	CASSLLGLAGNSYNEQFF
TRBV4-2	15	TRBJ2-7	CASRRTGTNLYEQYF
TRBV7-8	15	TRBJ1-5	CASSLFSGGSQPQHF
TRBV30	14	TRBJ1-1	CAWRVGQMTTEAFF